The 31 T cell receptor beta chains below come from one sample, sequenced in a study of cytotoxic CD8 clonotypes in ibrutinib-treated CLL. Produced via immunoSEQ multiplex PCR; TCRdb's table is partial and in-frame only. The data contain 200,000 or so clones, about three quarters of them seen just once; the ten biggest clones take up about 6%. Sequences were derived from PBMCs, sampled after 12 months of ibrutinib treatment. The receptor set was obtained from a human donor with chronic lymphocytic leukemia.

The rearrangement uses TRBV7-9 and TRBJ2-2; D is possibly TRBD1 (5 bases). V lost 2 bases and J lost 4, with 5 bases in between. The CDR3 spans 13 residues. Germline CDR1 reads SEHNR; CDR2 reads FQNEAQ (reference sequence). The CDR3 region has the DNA TGTGCCAGCAGCTTACAGGGCACCGGGGAGCTGTTTTTT. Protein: CASSLQGTGELFF.

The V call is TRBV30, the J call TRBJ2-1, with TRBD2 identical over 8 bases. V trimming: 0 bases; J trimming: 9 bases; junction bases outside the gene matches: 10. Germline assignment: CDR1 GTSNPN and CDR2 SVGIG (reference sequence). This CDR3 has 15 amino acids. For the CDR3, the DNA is TGTGCCTGGAGTGTACCGAGCGGGGGTTACCCTGAGCAGTTCTTC. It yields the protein CAWSVPSGGYPEQFF.

The chain's CDR3 is CASSLTGDSYEQYF. CDR3 nucleotides: TGTGCCAGCAGTTTAACTGGGGACTCCTACGAGCAGTACTTC. This sequence joins TRBV27 and TRBJ2-7; no clear D gene. CDR1 is MNHEY and CDR2 is SMNVEV in the germline V gene (reference sequence). Deletions cut 2 bases from V and 0 bases from J, with 8 bases between. CDR3 length: 14 residues.

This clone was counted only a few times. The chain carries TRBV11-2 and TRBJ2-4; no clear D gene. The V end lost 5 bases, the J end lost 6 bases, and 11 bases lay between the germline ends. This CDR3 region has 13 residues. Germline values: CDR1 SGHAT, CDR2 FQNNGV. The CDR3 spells CASSTNGRNIQYF. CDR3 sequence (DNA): TGTGCCAGCAGCACGAACGGAAGAAACATTCAGTACTTC.

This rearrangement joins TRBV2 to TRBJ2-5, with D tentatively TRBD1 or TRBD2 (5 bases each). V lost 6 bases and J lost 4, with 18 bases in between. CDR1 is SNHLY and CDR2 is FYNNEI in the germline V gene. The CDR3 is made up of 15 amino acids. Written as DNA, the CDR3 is TGTGCCAGCAGCGATACGGGACGAAGGATAGAGACCCAGTACTTC. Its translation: CASSDTGRRIETQYF.

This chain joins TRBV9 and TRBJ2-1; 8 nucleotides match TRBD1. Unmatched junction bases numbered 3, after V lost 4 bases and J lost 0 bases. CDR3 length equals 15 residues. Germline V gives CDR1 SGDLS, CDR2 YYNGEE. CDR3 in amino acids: CASSRQGSSYNEQFF. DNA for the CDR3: TGTGCCAGCAGCCGACAGGGGAGCTCCTACAATGAGCAGTTCTTC.

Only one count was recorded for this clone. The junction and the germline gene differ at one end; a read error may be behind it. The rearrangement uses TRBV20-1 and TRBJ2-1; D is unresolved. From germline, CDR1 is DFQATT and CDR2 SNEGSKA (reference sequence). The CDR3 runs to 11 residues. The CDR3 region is CSARPSNGQFF. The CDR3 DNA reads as TGCAGTGCTAGACCTTCGAATGGGCAGTTCTTC.

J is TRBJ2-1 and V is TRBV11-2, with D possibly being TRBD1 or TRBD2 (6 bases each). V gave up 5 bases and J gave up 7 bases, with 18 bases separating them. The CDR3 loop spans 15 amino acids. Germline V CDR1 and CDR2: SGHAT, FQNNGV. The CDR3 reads CASSPAWGAGNEQFF. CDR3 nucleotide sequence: TGTGCCAGCAGCCCCGCCTGGGGGGCGGGTAATGAGCAGTTCTTC.

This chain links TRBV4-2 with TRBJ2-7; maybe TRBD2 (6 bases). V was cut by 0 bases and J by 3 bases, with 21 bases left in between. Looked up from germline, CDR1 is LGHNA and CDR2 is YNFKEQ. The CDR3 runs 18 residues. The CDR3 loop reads CASSQDGDSGGVGYEQYF. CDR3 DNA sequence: TGTGCCAGCAGCCAAGATGGGGATAGCGGCGGGGTAGGCTACGAGCAGTACTTC.

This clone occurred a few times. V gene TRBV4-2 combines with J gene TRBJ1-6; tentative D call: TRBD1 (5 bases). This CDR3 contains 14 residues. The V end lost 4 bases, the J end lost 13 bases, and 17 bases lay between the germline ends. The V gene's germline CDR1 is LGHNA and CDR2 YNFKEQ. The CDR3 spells CASSPPGPRQPLHF. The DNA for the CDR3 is TGTGCCAGCAGCCCCCCGGGGCCCAGACAGCCCCTCCACTTT.

CDR3 region: CARKGRETQYF. The CDR3 nucleotides are TGTGCCAGAAAGGGCCGGGAGACCCAGTACTTC. The chain uses TRBV9 and TRBJ2-5; D call uncertain. Germline V gene sequence: CDR1 SGDLS, CDR2 YYNGEE. The CDR3 length is 11 residues. Between the trimmed V and J ends, which lost 8 bases and 5 bases, there was a span of 10 bases.

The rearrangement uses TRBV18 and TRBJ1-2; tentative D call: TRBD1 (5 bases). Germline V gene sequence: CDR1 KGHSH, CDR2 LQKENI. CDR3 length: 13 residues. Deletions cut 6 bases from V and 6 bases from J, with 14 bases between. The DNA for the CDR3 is TGTGCCAGCTCGCCGACAGCACTGGATGGCTACACCTTC. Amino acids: CASSPTALDGYTF.

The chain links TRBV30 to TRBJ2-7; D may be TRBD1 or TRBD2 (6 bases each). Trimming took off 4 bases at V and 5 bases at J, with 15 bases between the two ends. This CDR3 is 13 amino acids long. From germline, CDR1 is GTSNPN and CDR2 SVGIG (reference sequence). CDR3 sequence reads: CAWTRGPVNEQYF. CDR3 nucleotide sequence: TGTGCCTGGACTCGGGGGCCTGTGAACGAGCAGTACTTC.

The CDR3 nucleotides are TGTGCCAGCAGCGGAAACAGTTTTCTCGCCGATACGCAGTATTTT. It specifies CASSGNSFLADTQYF. The chain has TRBV9 and TRBJ2-3; D is unclear. Germline V lookup: CDR1 SGDLS, CDR2 YYNGEE. Trimming removed 3 bases at V and 6 bases at J, with 17 bases between. This CDR3 comprises 15 residues. The whole variable domain, filled in from reference TRBV9 and TRBJ2-3, reads DSGVTQTPKHLITATGQRVTLRCSPRSGDLSVYWYQQSLDQGLQFLIQYYNGEERAKGNILERFSAQQFPDLHSELNLSSLELGDSALYFCASSGNSFLADTQYFGPGTRLTVL.

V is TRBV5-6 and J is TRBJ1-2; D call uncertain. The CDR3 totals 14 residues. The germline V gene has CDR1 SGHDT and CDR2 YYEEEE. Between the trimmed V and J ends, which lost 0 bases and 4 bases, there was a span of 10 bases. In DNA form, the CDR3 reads TGTGCCAGCAGCTTGGTTGGGGAGAGCTATGGCTACACCTTC. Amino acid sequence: CASSLVGESYGYTF.

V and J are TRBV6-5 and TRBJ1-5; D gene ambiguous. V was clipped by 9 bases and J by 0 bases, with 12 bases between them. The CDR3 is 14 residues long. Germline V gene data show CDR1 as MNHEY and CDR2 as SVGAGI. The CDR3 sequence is CASGLTFSNQPQHF. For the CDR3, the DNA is TGTGCCAGTGGATTAACTTTTAGCAATCAGCCCCAGCATTTT.

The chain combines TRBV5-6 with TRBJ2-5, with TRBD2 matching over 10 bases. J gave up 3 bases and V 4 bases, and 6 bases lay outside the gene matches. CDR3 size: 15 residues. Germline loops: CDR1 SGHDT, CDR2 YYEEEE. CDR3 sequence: CASSISGRSKETQYF. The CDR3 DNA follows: TGTGCCAGCAGCATTAGCGGGAGGTCGAAAGAGACCCAGTACTTC.

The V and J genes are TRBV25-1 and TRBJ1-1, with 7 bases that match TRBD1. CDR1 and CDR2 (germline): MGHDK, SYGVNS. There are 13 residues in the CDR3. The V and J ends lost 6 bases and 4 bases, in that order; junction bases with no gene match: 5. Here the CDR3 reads CASRAGGTTEAFF. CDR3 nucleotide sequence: TGTGCCAGCAGGGCAGGGGGGACCACTGAAGCTTTCTTT.

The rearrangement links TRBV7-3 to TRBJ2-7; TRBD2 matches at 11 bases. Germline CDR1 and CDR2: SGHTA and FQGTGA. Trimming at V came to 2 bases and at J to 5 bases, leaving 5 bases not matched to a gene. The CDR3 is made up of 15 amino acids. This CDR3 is CASSLLAGGVHEQYF. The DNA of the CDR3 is TGTGCCAGCAGCTTACTAGCGGGAGGAGTCCACGAGCAGTACTTC.

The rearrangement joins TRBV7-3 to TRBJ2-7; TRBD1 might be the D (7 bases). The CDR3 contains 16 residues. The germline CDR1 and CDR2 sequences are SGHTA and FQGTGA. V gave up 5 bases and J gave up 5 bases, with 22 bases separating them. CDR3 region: CASSPGGTRGQDEQYF. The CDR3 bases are TGTGCCAGCAGCCCAGGCGGGACAAGGGGGCAGGACGAGCAGTACTTC.

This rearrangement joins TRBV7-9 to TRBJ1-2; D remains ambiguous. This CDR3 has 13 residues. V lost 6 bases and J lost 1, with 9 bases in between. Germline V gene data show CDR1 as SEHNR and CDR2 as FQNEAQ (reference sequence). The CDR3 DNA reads TGTGCCAGCAGTATTATCCTTAACTATGGCTACACCTTC. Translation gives CASSIILNYGYTF.

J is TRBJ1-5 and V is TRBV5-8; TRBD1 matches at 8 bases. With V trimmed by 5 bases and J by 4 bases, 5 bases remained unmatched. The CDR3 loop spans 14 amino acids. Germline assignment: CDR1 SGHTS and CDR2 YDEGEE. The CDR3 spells CASRTGTGNQPQHF. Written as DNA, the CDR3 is TGTGCCAGCAGAACCGGGACAGGAAATCAGCCCCAGCATTTT.

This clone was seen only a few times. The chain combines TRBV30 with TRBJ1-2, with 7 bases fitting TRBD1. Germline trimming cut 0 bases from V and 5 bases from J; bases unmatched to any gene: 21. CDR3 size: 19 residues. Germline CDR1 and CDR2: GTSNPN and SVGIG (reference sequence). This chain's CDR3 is CAWSVVPGAGGYKGYGYTF. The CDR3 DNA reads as TGTGCCTGGAGTGTTGTCCCCGGGGCAGGGGGTTACAAAGGGTATGGCTACACCTTC. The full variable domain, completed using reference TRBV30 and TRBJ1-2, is SQTIHQWPATLVQPVGSPLSLECTVEGTSNPNLYWYRQAAGRGLQLLFYSVGIGQISSEVPQNLSASRPQDRQFILSSKKLLLSDSGFYLCAWSVVPGAGGYKGYGYTFGSGTRLTVV.

The CDR3 region is CASRNGLAGGLQETQYF. CDR3 nucleotide sequence: TGTGCCAGCAGAAACGGGCTAGCGGGGGGACTCCAAGAGACCCAGTACTTC. The V and J genes are TRBV2 and TRBJ2-5; the match to TRBD2 covers 11 bases. The CDR3 is made up of 17 amino acids. Germline CDR1 reads SNHLY; CDR2 reads FYNNEI. With V trimmed by 6 bases and J by 1 base, 10 bases remained unmatched.

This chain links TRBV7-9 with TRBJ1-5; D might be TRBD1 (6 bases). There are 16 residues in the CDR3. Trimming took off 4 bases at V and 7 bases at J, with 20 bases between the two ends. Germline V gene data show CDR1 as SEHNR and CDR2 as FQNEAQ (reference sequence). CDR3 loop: CASSSLRGPRAQPQHF. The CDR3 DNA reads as TGTGCCAGCAGCTCCCTCCGGGGGCCCAGGGCGCAGCCCCAGCATTTT.

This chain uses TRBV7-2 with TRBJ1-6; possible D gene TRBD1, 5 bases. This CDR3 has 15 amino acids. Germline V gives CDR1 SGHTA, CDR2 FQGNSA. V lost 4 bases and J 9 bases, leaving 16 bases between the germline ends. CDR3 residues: CASSYRGRGTSPLHF. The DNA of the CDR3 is TGTGCCAGCAGCTATAGGGGCCGGGGTACTTCACCCCTCCACTTT.

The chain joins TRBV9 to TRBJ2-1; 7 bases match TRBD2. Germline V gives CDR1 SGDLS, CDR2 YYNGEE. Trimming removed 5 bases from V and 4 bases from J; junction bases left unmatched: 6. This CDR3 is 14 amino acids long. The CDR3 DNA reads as TGTGCCAGCAGTTCGGGACTACCTTACAATGAGCAGTTCTTC. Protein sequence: CASSSGLPYNEQFF.

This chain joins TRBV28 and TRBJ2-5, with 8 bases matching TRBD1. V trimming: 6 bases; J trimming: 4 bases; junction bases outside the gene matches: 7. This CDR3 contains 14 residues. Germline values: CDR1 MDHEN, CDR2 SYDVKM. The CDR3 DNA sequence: TGTGCCAGCAGCCTATCCAGGGGGCCAGAGACCCAGTACTTC. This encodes CASSLSRGPETQYF.

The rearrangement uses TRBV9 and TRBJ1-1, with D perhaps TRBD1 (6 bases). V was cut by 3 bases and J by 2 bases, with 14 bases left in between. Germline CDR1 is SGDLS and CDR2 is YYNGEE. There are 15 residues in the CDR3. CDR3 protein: CASSEGQMLNTEAFF. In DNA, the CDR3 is TGTGCCAGCAGCGAAGGACAGATGCTTAACACTGAAGCTTTCTTT.

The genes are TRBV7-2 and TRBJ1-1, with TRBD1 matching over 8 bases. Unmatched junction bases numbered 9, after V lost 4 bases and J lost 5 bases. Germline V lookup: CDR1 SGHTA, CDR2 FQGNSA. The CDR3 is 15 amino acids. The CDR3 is CASSYPQGGKTEAFF. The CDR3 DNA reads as TGTGCCAGCAGCTACCCACAGGGGGGTAAAACTGAAGCTTTCTTT.

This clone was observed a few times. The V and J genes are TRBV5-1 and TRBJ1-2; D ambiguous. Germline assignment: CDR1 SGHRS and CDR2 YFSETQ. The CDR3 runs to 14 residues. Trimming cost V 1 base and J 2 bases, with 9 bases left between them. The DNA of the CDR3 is TGCGCCAGCAGCTTGAACAGCCAAAACTATGGCTACACCTTC. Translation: CASSLNSQNYGYTF.